The sequence of this T cell receptor beta chain was determined in a study of cytomegalovirus exposure and HLA in healthy donors. At the level of the study: Of the donors genotyped, 398 in all, 75% to 85% fell in the Caucasian-associated ancestry cluster. The study, taken as a whole, reports: Cytomegalovirus association was assigned to 170 or so TCR beta chains.

Healthy bone marrow donors made up the donor group. With regard to this clone: Its antigen is currently unknown.

Use of 60 Vbeta and 13 Jbeta primers characterized the PCR. Generated by immunoSEQ multiplex PCR, the TCRdb table keeps only in-frame clones and is missing some. There are more than 140,000 clones in the sample; 75% to 80% occur only once, and roughly 0.69% lies in the top ten. This CDR3 has 14 residues. From germline, CDR1 is SGHNT and CDR2 YYREEE (reference sequence). J gave up 5 bases and V 4 bases, and 3 bases lay outside the gene matches. Sequencing was done on a sample of PBMCs. This chain links TRBV5-4 with TRBJ1-4; 9 positions agree with TRBD1. The TCR comes from a male donor in good health and CMV-seronegative. CDR3 loop: CASSETGGNEKLFF. CDR3 bases: TGTGCCAGCAGCGAGACAGGGGGAAATGAAAAACTGTTTTTT.